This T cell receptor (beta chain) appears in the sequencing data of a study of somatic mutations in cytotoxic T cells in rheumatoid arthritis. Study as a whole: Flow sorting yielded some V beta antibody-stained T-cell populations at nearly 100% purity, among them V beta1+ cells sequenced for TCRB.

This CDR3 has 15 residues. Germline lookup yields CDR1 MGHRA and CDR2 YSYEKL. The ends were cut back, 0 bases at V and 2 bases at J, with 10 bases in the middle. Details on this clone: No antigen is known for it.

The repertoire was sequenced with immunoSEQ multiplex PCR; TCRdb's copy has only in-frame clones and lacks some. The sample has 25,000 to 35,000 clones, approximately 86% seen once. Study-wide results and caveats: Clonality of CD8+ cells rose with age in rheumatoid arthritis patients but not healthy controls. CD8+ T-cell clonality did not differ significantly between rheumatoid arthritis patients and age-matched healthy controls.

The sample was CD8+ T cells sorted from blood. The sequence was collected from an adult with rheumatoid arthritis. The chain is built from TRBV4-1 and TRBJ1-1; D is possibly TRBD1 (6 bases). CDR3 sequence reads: CASSQEAGDNTEAFF. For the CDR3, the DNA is TGCGCCAGCAGCCAAGAAGCAGGGGACAACACTGAAGCTTTCTTT.